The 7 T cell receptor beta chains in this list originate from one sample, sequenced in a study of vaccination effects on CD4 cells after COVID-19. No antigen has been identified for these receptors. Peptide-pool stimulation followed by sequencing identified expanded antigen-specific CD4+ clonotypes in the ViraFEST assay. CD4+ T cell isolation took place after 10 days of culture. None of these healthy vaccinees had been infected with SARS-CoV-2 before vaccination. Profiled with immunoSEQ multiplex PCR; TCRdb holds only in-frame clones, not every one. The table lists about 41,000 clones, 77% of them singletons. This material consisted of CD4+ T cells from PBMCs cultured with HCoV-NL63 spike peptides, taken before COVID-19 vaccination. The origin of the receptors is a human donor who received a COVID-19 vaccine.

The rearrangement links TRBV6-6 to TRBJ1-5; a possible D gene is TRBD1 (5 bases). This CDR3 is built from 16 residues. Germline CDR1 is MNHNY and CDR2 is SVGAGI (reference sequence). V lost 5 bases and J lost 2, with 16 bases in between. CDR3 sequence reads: CASSGGLTGGNQPQHF. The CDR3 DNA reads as TGTGCCAGCAGTGGCGGTCTAACAGGAGGCAATCAGCCCCAGCATTTT.

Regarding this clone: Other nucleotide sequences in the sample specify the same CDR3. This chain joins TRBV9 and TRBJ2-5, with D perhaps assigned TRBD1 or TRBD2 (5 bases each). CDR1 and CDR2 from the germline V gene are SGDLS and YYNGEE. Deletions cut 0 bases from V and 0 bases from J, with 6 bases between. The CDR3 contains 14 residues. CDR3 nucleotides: TGTGCCAGCAGCGTAGGGGACCACCAAGAGACCCAGTACTTC. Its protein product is CASSVGDHQETQYF.

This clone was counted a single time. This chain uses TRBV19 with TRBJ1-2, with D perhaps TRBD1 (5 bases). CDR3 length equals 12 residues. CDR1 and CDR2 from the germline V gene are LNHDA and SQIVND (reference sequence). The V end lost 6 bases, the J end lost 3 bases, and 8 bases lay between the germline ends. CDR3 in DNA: TGTGCCAGTAGCAGGGTAGACTATGGCTACACCTTC. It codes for CASSRVDYGYTF.

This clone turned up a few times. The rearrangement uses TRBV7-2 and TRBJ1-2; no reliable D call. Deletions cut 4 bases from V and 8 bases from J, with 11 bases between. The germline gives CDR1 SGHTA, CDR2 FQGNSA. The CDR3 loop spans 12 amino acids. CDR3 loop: CASSSPRYGYTF. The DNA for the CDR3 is TGTGCCAGCAGCTCACCACGGTACGGCTACACCTTC.

In DNA, the CDR3 is TGTGCCAGCAGCCTTGCTGGGGTGGACATTCAGTACTTC. Protein: CASSLAGVDIQYF. The chain joins TRBV5-6 to TRBJ2-4; D call uncertain. The CDR3 spans 13 residues. Germline CDR1 is SGHDT and CDR2 is YYEEEE. V dropped 4 bases and J dropped 8 bases, with 13 bases sitting between them.

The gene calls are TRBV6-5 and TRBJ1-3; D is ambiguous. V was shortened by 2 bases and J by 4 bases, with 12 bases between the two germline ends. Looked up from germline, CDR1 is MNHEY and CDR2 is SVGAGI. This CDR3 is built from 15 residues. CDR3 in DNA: TGTGCCAGCAGTTACAGGAGTAACACCGGAAACACCATATATTTT. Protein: CASSYRSNTGNTIYF.

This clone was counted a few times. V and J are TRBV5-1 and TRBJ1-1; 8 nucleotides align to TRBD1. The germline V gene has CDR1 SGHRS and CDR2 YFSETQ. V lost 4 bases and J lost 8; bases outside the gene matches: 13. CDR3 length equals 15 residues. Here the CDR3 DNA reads TGCGCCAGCAGCGCGAGGACAGGGAGGGGGACGGAAGCTTTCTTT. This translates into CASSARTGRGTEAFF.